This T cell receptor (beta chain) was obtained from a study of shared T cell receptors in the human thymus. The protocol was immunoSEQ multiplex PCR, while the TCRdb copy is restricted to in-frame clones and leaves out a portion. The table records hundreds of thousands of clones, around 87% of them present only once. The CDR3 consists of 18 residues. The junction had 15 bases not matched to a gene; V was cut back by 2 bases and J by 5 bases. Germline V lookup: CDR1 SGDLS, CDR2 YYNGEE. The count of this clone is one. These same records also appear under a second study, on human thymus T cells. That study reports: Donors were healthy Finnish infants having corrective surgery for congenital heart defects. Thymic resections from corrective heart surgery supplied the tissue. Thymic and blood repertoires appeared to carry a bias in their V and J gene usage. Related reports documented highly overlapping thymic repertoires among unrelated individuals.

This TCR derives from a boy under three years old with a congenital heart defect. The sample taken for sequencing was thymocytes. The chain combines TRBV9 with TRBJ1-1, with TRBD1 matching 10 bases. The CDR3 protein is CASSVGSHRDRGGTEAFF. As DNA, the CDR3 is TGTGCCAGCAGCGTTGGATCCCACCGGGACAGGGGAGGGACTGAAGCTTTCTTT.